The 26 T cell receptor beta chains listed next were all sequenced from one sample in a study of blood T cell repertoires in COVID-19. Some clones are missing from TCRdb's copy, which holds only in-frame ones; the method was immunoSEQ multiplex PCR. The sample includes roughly 170,000 clones, roughly 85% seen only once; the top ten take roughly 28%. Specimen: peripheral blood. Receptors originate from a woman in her sixties or seventies with acute or convalescent COVID-19.

The chain links TRBV13 to TRBJ1-5; possibly TRBD1 for D (6 bases). CDR1 is PRHDT, CDR2 FYEKMQ, per germline (reference sequence). V lost 6 bases and J 6 bases, leaving 12 bases between the germline ends. This CDR3 is 13 amino acids long. The CDR3 DNA reads TGTGCCAGCAGTATCAGGGGAAGTCAGCCCCAGCATTTT. Its translation: CASSIRGSQPQHF.

The chain joins TRBV6-2 or TRBV6-3 to TRBJ2-1; maybe TRBD2 (5 bases). Germline values: CDR1 MNHEY, CDR2 SVGEGT. This CDR3 region has 14 residues. V was clipped by 2 bases and J by 6 bases, with 11 bases between them. CDR3 region: CASSYPAGSNEQFF. The CDR3 region has the DNA TGTGCCAGCAGTTACCCCGCTGGGAGCAATGAGCAGTTCTTC.

In this sample, this clone turned up once. J is TRBJ2-1 and V is TRBV11-3; 7 positions match TRBD2. The germline V gene encodes CDR1 SGHNT and CDR2 YENEEA. V was clipped by 0 bases and J by 5 bases; unmatched bases: 7. This CDR3 region has 16 residues. CDR3 nucleotides: TGTGCCAGCAGCTTAGAGGCGGGAGAAGGCGACAATGAGCAGTTCTTC. Its protein is CASSLEAGEGDNEQFF.

The V call is TRBV3-1 (or the pseudogene TRBV3-2), the J call TRBJ2-1, with TRBD2 matching over 11 bases. The CDR3 is 16 residues long. J was trimmed by 7 bases and V by 2 bases; bases with no gene match: 7. Looked up from germline, CDR1 is LGHDT and CDR2 is YNNKEL (reference sequence). The CDR3 loop is CASSQSLAGESNEQFF. CDR3 nucleotide sequence: TGTGCCAGCAGCCAATCACTAGCGGGAGAATCGAATGAGCAGTTCTTC.

CDR3 residues: CASSLTGQGESTDTQYF. DNA for the CDR3: TGTGCCAGCAGCTTAACAGGACAGGGGGAAAGCACAGATACGCAGTATTTT. V and J are TRBV7-9 and TRBJ2-3; the match to TRBD1 covers 10 bases. V lost 2 bases and J lost 0; bases outside the gene matches: 5. From germline, CDR1 is SEHNR and CDR2 FQNEAQ (reference sequence). The CDR3 consists of 17 residues.

V gene TRBV5-1 combines with J gene TRBJ2-1; the D gene is possibly TRBD1 (6 bases). Trimming took off 0 bases at V and 0 bases at J, with 10 bases between the two ends. The CDR3 sequence is 16 residues long. CDR1 SGHRS and CDR2 YFSETQ come from the germline V gene. The CDR3 nucleotides are TGCGCCAGCAGCTTGGTAACAGGGAGCTCCTACAATGAGCAGTTCTTC. Its protein product is CASSLVTGSSYNEQFF.

The J gene is TRBJ1-5, the V gene TRBV30; D is undetermined. The germline V and J ends were trimmed by 5 bases and 4 bases, with 12 bases remaining between them. CDR1 GTSNPN and CDR2 SVGIG come from the germline V gene (reference sequence). The CDR3 contains 13 residues. The CDR3 sequence: CAWSNVGNQPQHF. The CDR3 bases are TGTGCCTGGTCCAACGTCGGGAATCAGCCCCAGCATTTT.

The rearrangement uses TRBV7-8 and TRBJ2-1; D might be TRBD1 (6 bases). Deletions cut 2 bases from V and 8 bases from J, with 13 bases between. CDR1 and CDR2 (germline): SGHVS, FQNEAQ. CDR3 length: 14 amino acids. In nucleotides, the CDR3 is TGTGCCAGCAGCTTATTATCGTGGGGGCATGAGCAGTTCTTC. Amino acids: CASSLLSWGHEQFF. Variable domain in full (rest from reference TRBV7-8 and TRBJ2-1): GAGVSQSPRYKVAKRGQDVALRCDPISGHVSLFWYQQALGQGPEFLTYFQNEAQLDKSGLPSDRFFAERPEGSVSTLKIQRTQQEDSAVYLCASSLLSWGHEQFFGPGTRLTVL.

V usage is TRBV19 and J usage is TRBJ2-1; D uncertain. This CDR3 contains 14 residues. Germline CDR1 LNHDA, CDR2 SQIVND (reference sequence). V was cut by 1 base and J by 7 bases, with 11 bases left in between. DNA of the CDR3: TGTGCCAGTAGTATAGGCTCCCCCGCGAATGAGCAGTTCTTC. It yields the protein CASSIGSPANEQFF.

Notes on this clone: This sample also contains other DNA sequences that code for the same CDR3. The chain employs TRBV24-1 and TRBJ2-3; possibly TRBD1 for D (7 bases). The CDR3 runs 14 residues. The V end lost 5 bases, the J end lost 3 bases, and 11 bases lay between the germline ends. Germline CDR1 reads KGHDR; CDR2 reads SFDVKD. In DNA, the CDR3 is TGTGCCACCAGTGGGGCAGGGGGGACAGATACGCAGTATTTT. Encoded protein: CATSGAGGTDTQYF.

This clone was seen just once. The chain employs TRBV4-1 and TRBJ2-1, with 15 bases lining up with TRBD2. V lost 6 bases to trimming and J lost 7 bases; unmatched junction nucleotides: 13. Germline V gene lookup returns CDR1 MGHRA and CDR2 YSYEKL. The CDR3 loop spans 18 amino acids. The CDR3 region is CASSRHGLAGGRGNEQFF. As DNA, the CDR3 is TGCGCCAGCAGTCGCCACGGACTAGCGGGAGGGCGGGGTAATGAGCAGTTCTTC.

J is TRBJ2-3 and V is TRBV5-1; 7 bases match TRBD1. Germline CDR1 reads SGHRS; CDR2 reads YFSETQ. The V gene end was trimmed by 0 bases and the J gene end by 4 bases; junction bases not matched to a gene: 2. CDR3 length: 14 residues. The CDR3 sequence: CASSLEGAADTQYF. The CDR3, as DNA: TGCGCCAGCAGCTTGGAGGGGGCCGCAGATACGCAGTATTTT.

The chain links TRBV3-1 (or the pseudogene TRBV3-2) to TRBJ2-2; 13 bases match TRBD2. Germline-derived CDR1 and CDR2 are LGHDT and YNNKEL (reference sequence). The CDR3 has 24 amino acids. The J segment lost 1 base and the V segment lost 0 bases, leaving 20 bases of the junction unmatched. The CDR3: CASSQEWGHSSQTSGRLNTGELFF. In DNA, the CDR3 is TGTGCCAGCAGCCAAGAGTGGGGACATTCGTCTCAGACTAGCGGGAGGTTGAACACCGGGGAGCTGTTTTTT.

This chain joins TRBV24-1 and TRBJ2-1; 9 positions match TRBD2. V lost 4 bases and J lost 7; bases outside the gene matches: 4. CDR3 size: 14 residues. Germline V gene sequence: CDR1 KGHDR, CDR2 SFDVKD. The CDR3 loop is CATSEAGGANEQFF. CDR3 DNA sequence: TGTGCCACCAGTGAAGCGGGAGGAGCAAATGAGCAGTTCTTC.

The chain carries TRBV5-6 and TRBJ2-1; possibly TRBD2 for D (5 bases). V was trimmed by 3 bases and J by 6 bases, leaving 22 bases between them. The CDR3 has 17 residues. The germline V gene encodes CDR1 SGHDT and CDR2 YYEEEE. CDR3 DNA: TGTGCCAGCAGCTCCATCGGCAGGCCCACTAGGCCCAATGAGCAGTTCTTC. Its translation is CASSSIGRPTRPNEQFF.

The chain uses TRBV18 and TRBJ2-5; a possible D gene is TRBD2 (6 bases). Deletions cut 3 bases from V and 5 bases from J, with 16 bases between. Germline-derived CDR1 and CDR2 are KGHSH and LQKENI. The CDR3 extends over 15 amino acids. The CDR3 coding sequence is TGTGCCAGCTCACCTAGCGGTCGGAACTTGGAGACCCAGTACTTC. As protein: CASSPSGRNLETQYF. The full variable domain, in which reference TRBV18 and TRBJ2-5 provide the parts outside the CDR3, is NAGVMQNPRHLVRRRGQEARLRCSPMKGHSHVYWYRQLPEEGLKFMVYLQKENIIDESGMPKERFSAEFPKEGPSILRIQQVVRGDSAAYFCASSPSGRNLETQYFGPGTRLLVL.

The chain has TRBV5-1 and TRBJ2-7, with D possibly being TRBD1 (6 bases). Trimming removed 2 bases at V and 1 base at J, with 10 bases between. The CDR3 loop spans 14 amino acids. From germline, CDR1 is SGHRS and CDR2 YFSETQ. CDR3 bases: TGCGCCAGCAGCTTTGGAACAGGGTCCTACGAGCAGTACTTC. This gives the protein CASSFGTGSYEQYF.

The CDR3 sequence: CATSAGVGGYTF. The CDR3 region has the DNA TGTGCCACCAGTGCTGGAGTGGGTGGCTACACCTTC. The rearrangement links TRBV24-1 to TRBJ1-2; D is undetermined. Trimming took off 5 bases at V and 7 bases at J, with 10 bases between the two ends. This CDR3 is 12 amino acids long. Germline CDR1 and CDR2: KGHDR and SFDVKD.

The rearrangement joins TRBV4-2 to TRBJ2-7, with 8 nucleotides matching TRBD1. CDR1 LGHNA and CDR2 YNFKEQ come from the germline V gene. V dropped 4 bases and J dropped 3; count of bases not matched to a gene: 5. This CDR3 is built from 14 residues. CDR3 in amino acids: CASSLKDRGYEQYF. The CDR3 coding sequence is TGTGCCAGCAGCCTAAAAGACAGGGGCTACGAGCAGTACTTC.

The chain employs TRBV5-1 and TRBJ2-5; TRBD2 matches at 10 bases. The CDR3 is made up of 15 amino acids. Per germline, CDR1 SGHRS and CDR2 YFSETQ. J was trimmed by 1 base and V by 5 bases; bases with no gene match: 5. This CDR3 is CASRTGTSVQETQYF. CDR3 DNA sequence: TGCGCCAGCAGAACCGGGACTAGCGTCCAAGAGACCCAGTACTTC.

V gene TRBV14 combines with J gene TRBJ2-7, with D hard to call. The CDR3 sequence is 14 residues long. CDR1 is SGHDN, CDR2 FVKESK, per germline. The V end was cut by 1 base, the J end by 9 bases, with 16 bases between. In DNA form, the CDR3 reads TGTGCCAGCAGCCAAGGTCTGGGTCCTGGCGGGCAGTACTTC. Its protein product is CASSQGLGPGGQYF.

The chain carries TRBV6-5 and TRBJ1-6; D is uncertain. Between the trimmed V and J ends, which lost 1 base and 5 bases, there was a span of 6 bases. The CDR3 consists of 14 residues. CDR1 is MNHEY, CDR2 SVGAGI, per germline. The DNA for the CDR3 is TGTGCCAGCAGTTACTTACAGAATAATTCACCCCTCCACTTT. It codes for CASSYLQNNSPLHF.

This rearrangement joins TRBV19 to TRBJ2-1; 8 bases match TRBD2. Germline V gives CDR1 LNHDA, CDR2 SQIVND (reference sequence). This CDR3 has 15 residues. The ends lost 6 bases at V and 8 bases at J; junction bases unmatched: 12. The CDR3 DNA is TGTGCCAGTAGCCCAACCGGGACTAGGTTGGATGAGCAGTTCTTC. It translates to CASSPTGTRLDEQFF.

The chain recombines TRBV7-2 with TRBJ1-2; D perhaps matches TRBD1 (5 bases). V lost 1 base to trimming and J lost 4 bases, with 22 bases between them. The CDR3 is made up of 18 amino acids. CDR1 and CDR2 from the germline V gene are SGHTA and FQGNSA. CDR3 nucleotides: TGTGCCAGCAGCTTAGGAGGTGGCGGCCGGACCGGGGGCTATGGCTACACCTTC. Translating it yields CASSLGGGGRTGGYGYTF.

The J gene is TRBJ2-1, the V gene TRBV5-5, with a possible D match to TRBD1 (5 bases). The CDR3 has 16 amino acids. V was clipped by 1 base and J by 0 bases, with 11 bases between them. In germline, CDR1 is SGHKS, CDR2 YYEKEE (reference sequence). DNA of the CDR3: TGTGCCAGCAGCTTGTCCCGCCAGGGCTCCTACAATGAGCAGTTCTTC. Protein product: CASSLSRQGSYNEQFF.

The sample holds many counts of this clone. The chain joins TRBV28 to TRBJ2-7, with D possibly TRBD2 on 5 matching bases. This CDR3 is built from 16 residues. Trimming took 4 bases from V and 3 from J, leaving 19 bases between them. CDR1 and CDR2 (germline): MDHEN, SYDVKM. CDR3: CASSSRRGGTIYEQYF. The CDR3 nucleotides read TGTGCCAGCAGTTCTCGTCGAGGAGGAACTATCTACGAGCAGTACTTC.